This T cell receptor beta chain was identified during a study of CD8 T cells in ankylosing spondylitis. TCRdb re-called the 5' RACE reads through MiXCR, storing one row per CDR3 protein. The sample has roughly 160,000 distinct CDR3 sequences; around 10% are singletons. Findings of the study overall: Matched ankylosing spondylitis synovial fluid reportedly contained a significantly enriched population of disease-linked clones.

This clonotype was counted at least ten times. What it binds is unknown. Between the trimmed V and J ends, which lost 6 bases and 5 bases, there was a span of 16 bases. This CDR3 has 15 amino acids. Sequencing was performed on blood, either unsorted or a sorted T cell fraction (not recorded which). This sequence originates from a male donor with ankylosing spondylitis or in good health (not recorded which). The genes are TRBV12-3 or TRBV12-4 and TRBJ2-2; D perhaps matches TRBD2 (5 bases). In DNA, the CDR3 is TGTGCCAGCAGCTCCCGCTTGAGAGGGACCGGGGAGCTGTTTTTT. Its protein is CASSSRLRGTGELFF.